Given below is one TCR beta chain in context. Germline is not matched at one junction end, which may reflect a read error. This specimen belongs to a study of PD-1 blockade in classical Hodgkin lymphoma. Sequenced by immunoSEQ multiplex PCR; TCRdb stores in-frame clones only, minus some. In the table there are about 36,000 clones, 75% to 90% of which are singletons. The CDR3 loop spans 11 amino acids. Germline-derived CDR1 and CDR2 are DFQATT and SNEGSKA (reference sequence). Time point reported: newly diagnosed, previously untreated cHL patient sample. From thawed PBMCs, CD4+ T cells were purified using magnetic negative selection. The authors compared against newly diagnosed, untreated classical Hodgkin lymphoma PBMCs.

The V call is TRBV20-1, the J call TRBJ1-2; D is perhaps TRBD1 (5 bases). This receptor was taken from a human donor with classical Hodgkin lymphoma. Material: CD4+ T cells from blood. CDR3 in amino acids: CSARLWDFPLF. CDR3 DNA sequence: TGCAGTGCTAGACTTTGGGACTTCCCCCTCTTC.